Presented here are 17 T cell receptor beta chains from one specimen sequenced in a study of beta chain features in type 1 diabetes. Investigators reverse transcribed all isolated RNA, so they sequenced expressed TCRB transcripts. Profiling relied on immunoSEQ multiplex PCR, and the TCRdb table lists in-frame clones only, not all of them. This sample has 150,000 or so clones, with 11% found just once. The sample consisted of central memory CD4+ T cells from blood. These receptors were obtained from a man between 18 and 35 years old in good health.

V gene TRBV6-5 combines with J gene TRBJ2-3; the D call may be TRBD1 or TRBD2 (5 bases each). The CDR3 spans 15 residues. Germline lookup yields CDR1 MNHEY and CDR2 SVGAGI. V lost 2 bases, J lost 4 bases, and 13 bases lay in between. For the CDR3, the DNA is TGTGCCAGCAGTTACGGGGGAGTGAAGGCAGATACGCAGTATTTT. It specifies CASSYGGVKADTQYF.

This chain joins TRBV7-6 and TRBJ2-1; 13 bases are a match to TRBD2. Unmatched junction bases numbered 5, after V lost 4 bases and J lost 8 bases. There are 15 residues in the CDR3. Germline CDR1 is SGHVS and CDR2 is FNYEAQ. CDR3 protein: CASSSTSGGADEQFF. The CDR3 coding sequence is TGTGCCAGCAGCTCCACTAGCGGGGGGGCCGATGAGCAGTTCTTC.

The CDR3 sequence is CAISERRRADGTDTQYF. The CDR3 DNA is TGTGCCATCAGTGAGAGGCGGAGGGCGGACGGCACAGATACGCAGTATTTT. This rearrangement joins TRBV10-3 to TRBJ2-3; possibly TRBD2 for D (6 bases). Trimming removed 2 bases at V and 1 base at J, with 16 bases between. CDR3 length equals 17 residues. Germline lookup yields CDR1 ENHRY and CDR2 SYGVKD.

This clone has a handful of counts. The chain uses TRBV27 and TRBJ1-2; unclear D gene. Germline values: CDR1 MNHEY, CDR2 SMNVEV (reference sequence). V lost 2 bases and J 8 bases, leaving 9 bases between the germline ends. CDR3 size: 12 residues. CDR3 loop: CASSLAGKGYTF. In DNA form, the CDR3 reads TGTGCCAGCAGTTTAGCGGGAAAGGGCTACACCTTC.

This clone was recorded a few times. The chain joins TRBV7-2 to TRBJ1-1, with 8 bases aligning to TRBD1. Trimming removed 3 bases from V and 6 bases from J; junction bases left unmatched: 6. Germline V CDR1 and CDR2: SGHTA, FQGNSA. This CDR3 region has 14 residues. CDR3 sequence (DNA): TGTGCCAGCAGCTTTATTAACAGGGGGGCTGAAGCTTTCTTT. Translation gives CASSFINRGAEAFF.

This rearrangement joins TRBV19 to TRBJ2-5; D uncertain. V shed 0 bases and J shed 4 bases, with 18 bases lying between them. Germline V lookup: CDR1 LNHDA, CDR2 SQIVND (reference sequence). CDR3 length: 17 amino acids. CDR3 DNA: TGTGCCAGTAGTATAGAGGCAGGACCCATCCGGACAGAGACCCAGTACTTC. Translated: CASSIEAGPIRTETQYF.

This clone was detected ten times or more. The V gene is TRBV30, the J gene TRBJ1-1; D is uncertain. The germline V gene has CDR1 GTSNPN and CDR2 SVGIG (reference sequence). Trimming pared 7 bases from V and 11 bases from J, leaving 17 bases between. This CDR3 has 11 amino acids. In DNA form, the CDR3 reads TGTGCCTATGAAGAAACCAACCAGGCTTTCTTT. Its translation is CAYEETNQAFF.

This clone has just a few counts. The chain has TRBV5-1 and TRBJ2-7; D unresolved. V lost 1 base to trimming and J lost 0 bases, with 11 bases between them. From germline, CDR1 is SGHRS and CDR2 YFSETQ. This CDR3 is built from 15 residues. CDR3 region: CASSLRSVGSYEQYF. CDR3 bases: TGCGCCAGCAGCTTGAGGTCCGTGGGCTCCTACGAGCAGTACTTC.

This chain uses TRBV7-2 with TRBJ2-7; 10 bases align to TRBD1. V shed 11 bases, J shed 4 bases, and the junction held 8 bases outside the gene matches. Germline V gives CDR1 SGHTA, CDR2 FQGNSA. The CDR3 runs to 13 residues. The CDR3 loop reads CADPGQGVYEQYF. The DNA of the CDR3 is TGTGCCGACCCTGGACAGGGGGTTTACGAGCAGTACTTC.

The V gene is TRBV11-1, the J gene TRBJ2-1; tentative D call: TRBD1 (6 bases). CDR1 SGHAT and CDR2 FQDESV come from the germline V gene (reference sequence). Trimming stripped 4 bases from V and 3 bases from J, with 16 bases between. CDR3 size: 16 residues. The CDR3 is CASSSRQVSYYNEQFF. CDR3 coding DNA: TGTGCCAGCAGCTCGAGACAGGTGTCTTACTACAATGAGCAGTTCTTC. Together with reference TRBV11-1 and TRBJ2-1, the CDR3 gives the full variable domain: EAEVAQSPRYKITEKSQAVAFWCDPISGHATLYWYRQILGQGPELLVQFQDESVVDDSQLPKDRFSAERLKGVDSTLKIQPAELGDSAMYLCASSSRQVSYYNEQFFGPGTRLTVL.

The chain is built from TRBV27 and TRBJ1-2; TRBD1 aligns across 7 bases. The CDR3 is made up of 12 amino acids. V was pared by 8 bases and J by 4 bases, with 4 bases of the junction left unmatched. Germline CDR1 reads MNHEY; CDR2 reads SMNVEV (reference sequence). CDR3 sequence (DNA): TGTGCCAGCGGAGGGGGCTTCTATGGCTACACCTTC. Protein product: CASGGGFYGYTF.

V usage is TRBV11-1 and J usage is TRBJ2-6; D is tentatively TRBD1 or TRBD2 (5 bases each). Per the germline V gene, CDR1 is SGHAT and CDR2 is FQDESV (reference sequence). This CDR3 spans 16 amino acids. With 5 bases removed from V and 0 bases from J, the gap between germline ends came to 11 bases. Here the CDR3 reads CASSRGGSSGANVLTF. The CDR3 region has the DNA TGTGCCAGCAGCCGGGGCGGAAGCTCTGGGGCCAACGTCCTGACTTTC.

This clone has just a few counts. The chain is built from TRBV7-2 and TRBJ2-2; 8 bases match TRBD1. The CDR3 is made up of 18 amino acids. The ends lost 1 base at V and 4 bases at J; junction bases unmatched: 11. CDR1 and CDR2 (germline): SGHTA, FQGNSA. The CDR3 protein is CASSLGFLGQGRTGELFF. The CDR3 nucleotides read TGTGCCAGCAGCTTAGGCTTTTTAGGACAGGGTCGCACCGGGGAGCTGTTTTTT.

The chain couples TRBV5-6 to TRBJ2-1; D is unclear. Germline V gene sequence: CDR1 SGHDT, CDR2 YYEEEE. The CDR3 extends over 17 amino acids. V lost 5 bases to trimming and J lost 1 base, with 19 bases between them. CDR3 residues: CASRTAAEKKSYNEQFF. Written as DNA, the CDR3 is TGTGCCAGCAGGACGGCGGCGGAGAAGAAATCCTACAATGAGCAGTTCTTC.

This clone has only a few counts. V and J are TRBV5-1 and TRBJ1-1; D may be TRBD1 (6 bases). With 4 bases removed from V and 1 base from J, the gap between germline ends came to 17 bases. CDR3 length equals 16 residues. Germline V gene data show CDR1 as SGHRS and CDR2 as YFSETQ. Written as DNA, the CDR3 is TGCGCCAGCAGCCATACAGGGAAGTCGAGGAACACTGAAGCTTTCTTT. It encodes CASSHTGKSRNTEAFF. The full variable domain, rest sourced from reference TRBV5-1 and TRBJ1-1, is KAGVTQTPRYLIKTRGQQVTLSCSPISGHRSVSWYQQTPGQGLQFLFEYFSETQRNKGNFPGRFSGRQFSNSRSEMNVSTLELGDSALYLCASSHTGKSRNTEAFFGQGTRLTVV.

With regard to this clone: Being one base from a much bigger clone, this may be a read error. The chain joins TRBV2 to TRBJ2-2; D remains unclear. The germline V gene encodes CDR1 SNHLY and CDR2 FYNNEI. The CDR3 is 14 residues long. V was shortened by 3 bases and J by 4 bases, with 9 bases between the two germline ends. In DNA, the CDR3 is TGTGCCAGCAGTGATCTAAGGGCCACCGGGGAGCTGTTTTTT. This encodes CASSDLRATGELFF.

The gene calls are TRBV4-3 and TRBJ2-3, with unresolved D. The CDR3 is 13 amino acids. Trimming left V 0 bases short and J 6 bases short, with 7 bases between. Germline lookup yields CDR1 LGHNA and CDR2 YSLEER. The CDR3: CASSQEKWDTQYF. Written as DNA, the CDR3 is TGCGCCAGCAGCCAAGAGAAGTGGGATACGCAGTATTTT.